What follows are 27 T cell receptor beta chains derived from one specimen sequenced in a study of T-cell memory formation after mild COVID-19. A single record per CDR3 protein comes from TCRdb applying MiXCR to the 5' RACE reads. This table holds 200,000 or so distinct CDR3 sequences, 15% to 20% found once. The sample was PBMCs or a T cell subset sorted from them (not recorded which). The origin of the receptors is an adult woman who had mild COVID-19 (a few samples of this study predate the infection). Cell type and time point are not known.

In its sample, this clonotype was seen a few times. This rearrangement joins TRBV6-2 or TRBV6-3 to TRBJ2-7, with 9 nucleotides matching TRBD1. CDR3 length: 16 residues. Trimming at V came to 2 bases and at J to 3 bases, leaving 8 bases not matched to a gene. CDR1 and CDR2 (germline): MNHEY, SVGEGT. As DNA, the CDR3 is TGTGCCAGCAGTTACGTTCCGGGACAGGGCCACTACGAGCAGTACTTC. Protein sequence: CASSYVPGQGHYEQYF.

This clonotype was counted many times. The chain's CDR3 is CSASPSVGSGSPLHF. The CDR3, as DNA: TGCAGTGCTAGCCCCAGTGTGGGTTCGGGTTCACCCCTCCACTTT. The J gene is TRBJ1-6, the V gene TRBV20-1, with D hard to call. The germline V gene encodes CDR1 DFQATT and CDR2 SNEGSKA (reference sequence). V lost 3 bases and J 9 bases, leaving 18 bases between the germline ends. This CDR3 has 15 amino acids.

The chain uses TRBV18 and TRBJ2-7; possible D gene TRBD1, 6 bases. CDR3 length: 15 amino acids. Trimming shortened V by 6 bases and J by 3 bases, and 18 bases separated the two germline ends. CDR1 and CDR2 from the germline V gene are KGHSH and LQKENI. In DNA form, the CDR3 reads TGTGCCAGCTCCCCAGGGGCTACGTCCGTCTACGAGCAGTACTTC. Protein sequence: CASSPGATSVYEQYF.

This sequence joins TRBV7-2 and TRBJ2-7; the D is unclear. Germline-derived CDR1 and CDR2 are SGHTA and FQGNSA. The CDR3 consists of 11 residues. V gave up 5 bases and J gave up 5 bases, with 7 bases separating them. DNA of the CDR3: TGTGCCAGCAGCCAAAGCCACGAGCAGTACTTC. It encodes CASSQSHEQYF.

This clonotype was counted between two and nine times. This chain uses TRBV3-1 with TRBJ2-7; D unresolved. The V and J ends lost 3 bases and 2 bases respectively, with 11 bases between them. CDR1 is LGHDT, CDR2 YNNKEL, per germline (reference sequence). The CDR3 runs to 14 residues. The chain's CDR3 is CASSHGHPAYEQYF. The CDR3 DNA is TGTGCCAGCAGCCACGGCCATCCTGCCTACGAGCAGTACTTC.

This sequence joins TRBV20-1 and TRBJ1-1, with TRBD1 identical over 7 bases. The junction had 2 bases not matched to a gene; V was cut back by 0 bases and J by 1 base. This CDR3 has 14 residues. In germline, CDR1 is DFQATT, CDR2 SNEGSKA (reference sequence). CDR3 region: CSARDGTANTEAFF. DNA for the CDR3: TGCAGTGCTAGAGACGGGACAGCGAACACTGAAGCTTTCTTT.

This chain joins TRBV2 and TRBJ1-2; TRBD1 matches 8 bases. Germline V CDR1 and CDR2: SNHLY, FYNNEI. With V trimmed by 5 bases and J by 8 bases, 4 bases remained unmatched. This CDR3 comprises 12 residues. The CDR3 region has the DNA TGTGCCAGCAGTTGGGGACAGGAGGGCTACACCTTC. Translating it yields CASSWGQEGYTF. Based on the CDR3 plus reference TRBV2 and TRBJ1-2, the full variable domain is EPEVTQTPSHQVTQMGQEVILRCVPISNHLYFYWYRQILGQKVEFLVSFYNNEISEKSEIFDDQFSVERPDGSNFTLKIRSTKLEDSAMYFCASSWGQEGYTFGSGTRLTVV.

A few counts support this clonotype. The chain uses TRBV12-3 or TRBV12-4 and TRBJ2-5, with D unresolved. Deletions cut 8 bases from V and 0 bases from J, with 7 bases between. This CDR3 contains 12 residues. Here the CDR3 reads CASGQYQETQYF. CDR3 coding DNA: TGTGCCAGCGGGCAGTACCAAGAGACCCAGTACTTC.

V usage is TRBV4-2 and J usage is TRBJ2-3; TRBD2 matches at 9 bases. The CDR3 contains 16 residues. V was clipped by 4 bases and J by 1 base; unmatched bases: 6. Germline values: CDR1 LGHNA, CDR2 YNFKEQ. CDR3 in DNA: TGTGCCAGCAGCCGCTCAGGGACTAGCCGCACAGATACGCAGTATTTT. Its translation: CASSRSGTSRTDTQYF.

Of note for this clonotype: The junction departs from germline at one end; a sequencing error may be responsible. V gene TRBV25-1 combines with J gene TRBJ1-1; D may be TRBD1 (5 bases). Germline V gives CDR1 MGHDK, CDR2 SYGVNS. The CDR3 sequence is 14 residues long. In DNA, the CDR3 is TGTGCCAGCAGTCCCAGACAGCTGAACACTGAAGCTTACTTT. As protein: CASSPRQLNTEAYF.

This clonotype occurred many times. CDR3 DNA: TGTGCCAGCAGCGCCGCCGGGCTAGCGGGCTCCTACGAGCAGTACTTC. Translating it yields CASSAAGLAGSYEQYF. The chain couples TRBV9 to TRBJ2-7; the match to TRBD2 covers 8 bases. Germline trimming cut 3 bases from V and 0 bases from J; bases unmatched to any gene: 8. Germline loops: CDR1 SGDLS, CDR2 YYNGEE. CDR3 length: 16 amino acids.

This clonotype has only a few counts. The chain combines TRBV20-1 with TRBJ2-2, with a possible D match to TRBD1 (5 bases). Per germline, CDR1 DFQATT and CDR2 SNEGSKA (reference sequence). V was cut by 6 bases and J by 5 bases, with 22 bases left in between. This CDR3 spans 16 amino acids. The CDR3 DNA follows: TGCAGTGCCACTGACAGAACTACGCCGAGGACCGGGGAGCTGTTTTTT. Translating gives CSATDRTTPRTGELFF.

The V and J genes are TRBV4-2 and TRBJ1-2; D gene uncertain. The CDR3 is 16 residues long. Between the trimmed V and J ends, which lost 0 bases and 4 bases, there was a span of 15 bases. The germline V gene encodes CDR1 LGHNA and CDR2 YNFKEQ. DNA of the CDR3: TGTGCCAGCAGCCAAGATCCGACCCACTGGTCCTATGGCTACACCTTC. Translating it yields CASSQDPTHWSYGYTF.

This clonotype was recorded a few times. J is TRBJ1-2 and V is TRBV12-3 or TRBV12-4; no firm D call. V was pared by 6 bases and J by 5 bases, with 4 bases between. The CDR3 has 10 amino acids. As DNA, the CDR3 is TGTGCCAGCAGCTATTATGGCTACACCTTC. Its protein is CASSYYGYTF.

This clonotype was observed a few times. The chain recombines TRBV7-6 with TRBJ2-3; no clear D. Trimming removed 5 bases from V and 1 base from J, with 16 bases in between. This CDR3 comprises 16 residues. The germline V gene has CDR1 SGHVS and CDR2 FNYEAQ. This CDR3 is CASSLGSSIRTDTQYF. CDR3 bases: TGTGCCAGCAGCCTTGGGTCTTCAATACGCACAGATACGCAGTATTTT.

This clonotype was seen only a few times. The chain carries TRBV9 and TRBJ2-2, with D tentatively TRBD2 (5 bases). This CDR3 is 16 amino acids long. Germline CDR1 SGDLS, CDR2 YYNGEE. Deletions cut 0 bases from V and 4 bases from J, with 13 bases between. Here the CDR3 reads CASSVEWLAVTGELFF. In DNA form, the CDR3 reads TGTGCCAGCAGCGTAGAATGGCTAGCCGTCACCGGGGAGCTGTTTTTT.

The chain recombines TRBV21-1 with TRBJ2-6. TRBV21-1 is shown as a pseudogene. This CDR3 has 19 amino acids. CDR3 in amino acids: CASSKGGRGSISGANVLTF. The CDR3 coding sequence is TGTGCCAGCAGCAAAGGCGGTCGGGGTAGCATCTCTGGGGCCAACGTCCTGACTTTC.

This clonotype has more than one count but fewer than ten. This chain links TRBV9 with TRBJ2-5; 8 bases agree with TRBD2. The CDR3 is 15 residues long. With 3 bases clipped from V and 1 base from J, the junction kept 5 bases outside the gene matches. In germline, CDR1 is SGDLS, CDR2 YYNGEE. The CDR3 DNA follows: TGTGCCAGCAGCGCCCGGGGGGGAACCCAAGAGACCCAGTACTTC. Its translation is CASSARGGTQETQYF.

In the case of this clonotype: This clone may be a read error of a much larger clone one base away. This chain uses TRBV6-1 with TRBJ1-5, with 9 bases fitting TRBD1. The germline CDR1 and CDR2 sequences are MNHNS and SASEGT. Trimming at V came to 6 bases and at J to 5 bases, leaving 2 bases not matched to a gene. The CDR3 sequence is 13 residues long. The CDR3: CASRWTGDQPQHF. In nucleotides, the CDR3 is TGTGCCAGCAGATGGACAGGGGATCAGCCCCAGCATTTT.

This clonotype appeared a few times. V and J are TRBV7-3 and TRBJ2-7; 8 bases are a match to TRBD2. The CDR3 runs 15 residues. J lost 5 bases, V lost 5 bases, and 11 bases had no gene match. Germline V gene data show CDR1 as SGHTA and CDR2 as FQGTGA. CDR3 residues: CASSPTSGILDEQYF. CDR3 nucleotides: TGTGCCAGCAGCCCCACTAGCGGTATCCTAGACGAGCAGTACTTC.

This clonotype was recorded a few times. The V and J genes are TRBV12-3 or TRBV12-4 and TRBJ2-1; D remains ambiguous. The CDR3 sequence is 11 residues long. V was shortened by 3 bases and J by 12 bases, with 9 bases between the two germline ends. CDR3 sequence (DNA): TGTGCCAGCAGTTTGACTTCTGGGCAGTTCTTC. Translated: CASSLTSGQFF.

The chain recombines TRBV7-2 with TRBJ2-3; 14 bases match TRBD2. The CDR3 loop spans 18 amino acids. Germline V gives CDR1 SGHTA, CDR2 FQGNSA. V shed 4 bases, J shed 6 bases, and the junction held 12 bases outside the gene matches. For the CDR3, the DNA is TGTGCCAGCAGCTCCGCCCGACTAGCGGGGGGGATGGCCGATACGCAGTATTTT. Protein: CASSSARLAGGMADTQYF.

V and J are TRBV9 and TRBJ1-2; D gene ambiguous. This CDR3 region has 13 residues. V dropped 4 bases and J dropped 2 bases, with 9 bases sitting between them. Germline values: CDR1 SGDLS, CDR2 YYNGEE. CDR3 loop: CASSPRMNYGYTF. DNA for the CDR3: TGTGCCAGCAGCCCGAGAATGAACTATGGCTACACCTTC.

The chain is built from TRBV7-9 and TRBJ2-2; TRBD2 might be the D (5 bases). The CDR3 is 16 residues long. CDR1 and CDR2 (germline): SEHNR, FQNEAQ (reference sequence). V lost 5 bases and J 2 bases, leaving 15 bases between the germline ends. This CDR3 reads CASSPRGSENTGELFF. The CDR3, as DNA: TGTGCCAGCAGCCCTCGAGGTAGCGAAAACACCGGGGAGCTGTTTTTT.

This chain uses TRBV5-1 with TRBJ1-3; no definite D call. The CDR3 has 12 residues. Deletions cut 3 bases from V and 0 bases from J, with 1 base between. CDR1 and CDR2 (germline): SGHRS, YFSETQ. CDR3 in amino acids: CASSYSGNTIYF. The CDR3 nucleotides read TGCGCCAGCAGCTACTCTGGAAACACCATATATTTT. The full variable domain, its missing parts supplied by reference TRBV5-1 and TRBJ1-3, is KAGVTQTPRYLIKTRGQQVTLSCSPISGHRSVSWYQQTPGQGLQFLFEYFSETQRNKGNFPGRFSGRQFSNSRSEMNVSTLELGDSALYLCASSYSGNTIYFGEGSWLTVV.

This clonotype was seen many times. V and J are TRBV28 and TRBJ2-3; D not resolved. This CDR3 contains 15 residues. V was cut by 5 bases and J by 2 bases, with 14 bases left in between. Per germline, CDR1 MDHEN and CDR2 SYDVKM. CDR3 protein: CASSDPTRHTDTQYF. CDR3 DNA: TGTGCCAGCAGTGATCCAACAAGGCACACAGATACGCAGTATTTT.

This clonotype was observed a few times. The V and J genes are TRBV15 and TRBJ2-5; D gene uncertain. The CDR3 is 16 residues long. Trimming took off 1 base at V and 2 bases at J, with 14 bases between the two ends. CDR1 and CDR2 from the germline V gene are LNHNV and YYDKDF (reference sequence). The CDR3 DNA reads as TGTGCCACCAGCAGAGGGACGGTAGGGTGGCAAGAGACCCAGTACTTC. It yields the protein CATSRGTVGWQETQYF. Drawing the rest from reference TRBV15 and TRBJ2-5, the complete variable domain is DAMVIQNPRYQVTQFGKPVTLSCSQTLNHNVMYWYQQKSSQAPKLLFHYYDKDFNNEADTPDNFQSRRPNTSFCFLDIRSPGLGDTAMYLCATSRGTVGWQETQYFGPGTRLLVL.